This T cell receptor beta chain was identified during a study of cytomegalovirus exposure and HLA in healthy donors. This clone was observed a few times. The PCR was carried out with 60 Vbeta primers and 13 Jbeta primers. The method was immunoSEQ multiplex PCR; TCRdb's version includes in-frame clones alone and lacks a portion of them. This sample has about 200,000 clones, with 85% to 90% found just once. The CDR3 consists of 17 residues. V lost 4 bases and J lost 0, with 19 bases in between. Germline CDR1 and CDR2: MGHRA and YSYEKL. This receptor was obtained from a man between 25 and 39 years old in good health and CMV-seronegative. The chain carries TRBV4-1 and TRBJ2-7; possibly TRBD2 for D (6 bases). Specimen: PBMCs. The CDR3 here is CASSPPGRGLRSYEQYF. CDR3 in DNA: TGCGCCAGCAGCCCTCCCGGCCGGGGACTGCGCTCCTACGAGCAGTACTTC.